This is a list of T cell receptor beta chains from one sample in a study of OX40 agonist ivuxolimab in advanced cancers. Using immunoSEQ multiplex PCR, the repertoire was profiled, and TCRdb retains in-frame clones only, with some absent. The repertoire consists of some 150,000 clones, with about 93% occurring once and the leading ten covering 0.9% to 1.2%. The sequencing here drew on CD4+ or CD8+ T cells sorted from blood, taken in a trial of the OX40 agonist ivuxolimab. These receptors all stem from an adult with an advanced solid tumor such as melanoma, head and neck, liver or kidney cancer. The CDR3 runs from the conserved cysteine through the conserved F or W. A D gene is named only where the DNA matches it firmly. The size field is filled for only some rows; it gives once, few, many or a size class.

V	size	J	D	CDR3	DNA
TRBV7-9	-	TRBJ2-5	-	CASSPQETQYF	TGTGCCAGCAGCCCTCAAGAGACCCAGTACTTC
TRBV10-1	-	TRBJ2-3	-	CASSESGTDTQYF	TGCGCCAGCAGTGAGTCGGGCACAGATACGCAGTATTTT
TRBV28	-	TRBJ2-2	TRBD1	CASSSPGQGAGELFF	TGTGCCAGCAGTTCCCCGGGACAGGGGGCCGGGGAGCTGTTTTTT
TRBV7-9	-	TRBJ2-1	TRBD2	CASSLVAGETSEQFF	TGTGCCAGCAGCTTGGTAGCGGGGGAAACAAGCGAGCAGTTCTTC
TRBV15	once	TRBJ1-1	TRBD1	CATSRGDRGYTTEAFF	TGTGCCACCAGCAGAGGGGACAGGGGGTATACCACTGAAGCTTTCTTT
TRBV9	-	TRBJ2-6	TRBD1	CASSPTVDRGRTSGANVLTF	TGTGCCAGCAGCCCGACCGTGGACAGGGGGCGAACCTCTGGGGCCAACGTCCTGACTTTC
TRBV5-4	-	TRBJ2-5	-	CASSPPDPGETQYF	TGTGCCAGCAGCCCCCCTGACCCTGGAGAGACCCAGTACTTC
TRBV7-6	-	TRBJ2-1	TRBD2	CASSPRASGRANEQFF	TGTGCCAGCAGCCCCCGAGCTAGCGGGAGGGCCAATGAGCAGTTCTTC
TRBV5-1	-	TRBJ1-5	-	CASSLDGHQPQHF	TGCGCCAGCAGCTTGGACGGGCATCAGCCCCAGCATTTT
TRBV19	-	TRBJ1-2	TRBD1	CASSKGTGMTNYGYTF	TGTGCCAGTAGTAAAGGGACAGGCATGACGAACTATGGCTACACCTTC
TRBV4-1	-	TRBJ1-5	TRBD1	CASSQASGTGGQPQHF	TGCGCCAGCAGCCAAGCTTCCGGGACAGGGGGACAGCCCCAGCATTTT
TRBV9	-	TRBJ2-5	-	CASSVVGGLGETQYF	TGTGCCAGCAGCGTAGTTGGGGGGCTGGGGGAGACCCAGTACTTC
TRBV5-1	-	TRBJ2-1	TRBD2	CASSLTSGSVNEQFF	TGCGCCAGCAGCTTGACTAGCGGGAGTGTGAATGAGCAGTTCTTC
TRBV23-1	-	TRBJ1-1	-	CASDPPKVLNTEAFF	TGCGCCAGCGACCCCCCCAAGGTCCTGAACACTGAAGCTTTCTTT
TRBV5-1	once	TRBJ1-2	-	CATRVGATPDLNYGYTF	TGCGCCACTCGGGTGGGGGCCACTCCCGATCTTAACTATGGCTACACCTTC
TRBV28	-	TRBJ1-2	-	CASYGTNGYTF	TGTGCCAGCTACGGGACGAATGGCTACACCTTC
TRBV7-6	-	TRBJ1-6	TRBD1	CASSRPGGSHRTLHF	TGTGCCAGCAGCCGCCCAGGGGGCTCCCATAGGACCCTCCACTTT
TRBV4-2	-	TRBJ2-2	TRBD2	CASSLALAGGTNTGELFF	TGTGCCAGCAGCCTCGCCCTAGCGGGAGGAACGAACACCGGGGAGCTGTTTTTT
TRBV19	-	TRBJ1-5	TRBD1	CASSIERAGGRGQPQHF	TGTGCCAGTAGTATCGAAAGGGCAGGGGGACGTGGTCAGCCCCAGCATTTT
TRBV18	-	TRBJ1-1	-	CASSPRLQGNTEAFF	TGTGCCAGCTCACCACGATTACAGGGGAACACTGAAGCTTTCTTT
TRBV25-1	-	TRBJ2-1	-	CASSETRWRSYNEQFF	TGTGCCAGCAGTGAGACTAGATGGCGCTCCTACAATGAGCAGTTCTTC
TRBV23-1	-	TRBJ2-1	-	CASSQFGQGTSPSSYNEQFF	TGCGCCAGCAGTCAATTCGGACAGGGGACTAGCCCGAGCTCCTACAATGAGCAGTTCTTC
TRBV6-1	-	TRBJ2-1	-	CATETGQSYNEQFF	TGTGCCACCGAGACAGGCCAATCCTACAATGAGCAGTTCTTC
TRBV28	-	TRBJ1-1	TRBD1	CASRGRDSSNTEAFF	TGTGCCAGCAGGGGCCGGGACAGTTCGAACACTGAAGCTTTCTTT
TRBV19	-	TRBJ2-1	-	CASSIQGGNEQFF	TGTGCCAGTAGTATACAGGGGGGCAATGAGCAGTTCTTC
TRBV6-5	-	TRBJ2-7	TRBD1	CASSYSGDRVVYEQYF	TGTGCCAGCAGTTACTCGGGCGACAGGGTGGTCTACGAGCAGTACTTC
TRBV28	few	TRBJ1-2	-	CASSLVLADYTF	TGTGCCAGCAGTTTGGTGCTCGCAGACTACACCTTC
TRBV11-2	-	TRBJ2-5	-	CASSSQQETQYF	TGTGCCAGCAGCTCCCAACAAGAGACCCAGTACTTC
TRBV7-9	-	TRBJ2-3	-	CASSPEGNKPTDTQYF	TGTGCCAGCAGCCCCGAGGGGAACAAACCCACAGATACGCAGTATTTT
TRBV13	-	TRBJ1-2	-	CASSSWGAPNYGYTF	TGTGCCAGCAGCTCTTGGGGCGCTCCCAACTATGGCTACACCTTC
TRBV7-3	-	TRBJ2-2	TRBD1	CASSLQGQGIAAGELFF	TGTGCCAGCAGCTTACAAGGACAGGGAATAGCGGCCGGGGAGCTGTTTTTT
TRBV27	-	TRBJ1-1	-	CASSPRGSTEAFF	TGTGCCAGCAGTCCCCGGGGGTCCACTGAAGCTTTCTTT
TRBV4-2	-	TRBJ2-5	TRBD1	CASSQEEARGQKYF	TGTGCCAGCAGCCAAGAAGAGGCCCGGGGACAGAAGTACTTC
TRBV18	once	TRBJ1-2	-	CASSPEAAPNYGYTF	TGTGCCAGCTCCCCCGAGGCAGCCCCAAACTATGGCTACACCTTC
TRBV18	-	TRBJ1-2	-	CASSPRVGSDYGYTF	TGTGCCAGCTCACCCAGGGTTGGGAGTGACTATGGCTACACCTTC
TRBV18	-	TRBJ2-1	-	CASSPNNHPLNEQFF	TGTGCCAGCTCACCAAACAACCACCCTCTCAATGAGCAGTTCTTC
TRBV15	-	TRBJ2-7	TRBD2	CATSREVSAGGNVYEQYF	TGTGCCACCAGCAGAGAAGTGTCAGCGGGAGGGAATGTCTACGAGCAGTACTTC
TRBV6-6	-	TRBJ1-2	TRBD1	CASHWDRGSGYTF	TGTGCCAGCCACTGGGACAGGGGAAGTGGCTACACCTTC
TRBV7-9	-	TRBJ1-1	-	CASCRWGAPEAFF	TGTGCCAGCTGCCGGTGGGGCGCCCCTGAAGCTTTCTTT
TRBV15	-	TRBJ1-2	-	CATSRGDGGYSSGYTF	TGTGCCACCAGCAGAGGGGACGGGGGTTACTCTTCTGGCTACACCTTC
TRBV18	-	TRBJ1-2	-	CASSPGTQDYGYTF	TGTGCCAGCTCACCCGGGACCCAGGACTATGGCTACACCTTC
TRBV10-2	once	TRBJ2-1	-	CASSLRGDEQFF	TGCGCCAGCAGTCTTAGGGGCGATGAGCAGTTCTTC
TRBV5-1	-	TRBJ2-2	-	CASSLVSDANTGELFF	TGCGCCAGCAGCTTGGTGTCGGATGCGAACACCGGGGAGCTGTTTTTT
TRBV5-4	-	TRBJ2-7	TRBD1	CASSPRGQGIYEQYF	TGTGCCAGCAGCCCGAGGGGACAGGGGATATATGAGCAGTACTTC
TRBV6-5	-	TRBJ2-5	TRBD2	CASSYSPAGAGETQYF	TGTGCCAGCAGTTACTCGCCAGCGGGAGCGGGGGAGACCCAGTACTTC